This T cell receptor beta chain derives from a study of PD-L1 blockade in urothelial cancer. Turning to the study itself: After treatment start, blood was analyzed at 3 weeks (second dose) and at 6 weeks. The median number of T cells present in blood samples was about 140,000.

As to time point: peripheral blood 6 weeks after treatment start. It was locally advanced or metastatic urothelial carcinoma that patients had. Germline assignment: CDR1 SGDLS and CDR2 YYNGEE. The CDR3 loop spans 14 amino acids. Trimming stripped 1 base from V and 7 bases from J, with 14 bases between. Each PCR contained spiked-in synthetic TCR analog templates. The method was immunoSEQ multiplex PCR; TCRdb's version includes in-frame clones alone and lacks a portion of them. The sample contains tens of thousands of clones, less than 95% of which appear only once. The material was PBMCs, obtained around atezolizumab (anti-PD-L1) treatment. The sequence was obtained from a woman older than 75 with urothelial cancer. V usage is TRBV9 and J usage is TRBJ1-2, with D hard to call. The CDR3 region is CASSVTTGIGGYTF. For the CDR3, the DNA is TGTGCCAGCAGCGTAACTACGGGGATCGGTGGCTACACCTTC.